Included here is one T cell receptor (beta chain) sequence, with context. This sample stems from a study of blood T cell repertoires in COVID-19. Participants' own reports of clinical history determined their cohort assignment. Recovery meant two consecutive negative NP/OP PCR tests, professional clearance, or resolved symptoms. Produced via immunoSEQ multiplex PCR; TCRdb's table is partial and in-frame only. Of approximately 400,000 clones listed, 80% to 90% are singletons. Unmatched junction bases numbered 9, after V lost 1 base and J lost 4 bases. The germline V gene encodes CDR1 SNHLY and CDR2 FYNNEI. The CDR3 runs to 16 residues.

Sequences were obtained from PBMCs or T cells enriched from blood (not recorded which). The receptor comes from a man aged 25-40 years who had recovered from COVID-19. The rearrangement links TRBV2 to TRBJ1-2; 7 nucleotides align to TRBD1. CDR3 sequence reads: CASSEEGWDRTYGYTF. The CDR3 DNA follows: TGTGCCAGCAGTGAAGAGGGATGGGACAGAACCTATGGCTACACCTTC.